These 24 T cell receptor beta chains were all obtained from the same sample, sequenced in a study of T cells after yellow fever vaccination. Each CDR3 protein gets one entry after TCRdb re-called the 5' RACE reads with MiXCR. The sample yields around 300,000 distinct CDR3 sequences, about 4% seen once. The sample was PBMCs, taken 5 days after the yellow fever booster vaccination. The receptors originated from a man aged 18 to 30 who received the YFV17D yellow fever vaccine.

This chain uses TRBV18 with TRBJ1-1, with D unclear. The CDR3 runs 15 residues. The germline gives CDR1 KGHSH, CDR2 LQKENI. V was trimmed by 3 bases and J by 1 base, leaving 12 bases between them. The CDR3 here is CASSPPSVGNTEAFF. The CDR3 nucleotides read TGTGCCAGCTCACCTCCGTCAGTGGGGAACACTGAAGCTTTCTTT.

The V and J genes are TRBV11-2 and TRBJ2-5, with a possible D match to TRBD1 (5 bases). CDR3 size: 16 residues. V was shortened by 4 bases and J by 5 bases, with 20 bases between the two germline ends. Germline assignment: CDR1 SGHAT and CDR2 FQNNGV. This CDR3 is CASSSDPSGLVETQYF. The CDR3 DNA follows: TGTGCCAGCAGCTCCGACCCTTCAGGGTTGGTGGAGACCCAGTACTTC.

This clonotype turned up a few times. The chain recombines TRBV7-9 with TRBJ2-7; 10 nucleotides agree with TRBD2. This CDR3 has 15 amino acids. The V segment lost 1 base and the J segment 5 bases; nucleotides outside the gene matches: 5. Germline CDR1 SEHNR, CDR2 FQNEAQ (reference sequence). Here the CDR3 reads CASSLVASGGDEQYF. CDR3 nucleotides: TGTGCCAGCAGCTTAGTGGCTAGCGGGGGCGACGAGCAGTACTTC.

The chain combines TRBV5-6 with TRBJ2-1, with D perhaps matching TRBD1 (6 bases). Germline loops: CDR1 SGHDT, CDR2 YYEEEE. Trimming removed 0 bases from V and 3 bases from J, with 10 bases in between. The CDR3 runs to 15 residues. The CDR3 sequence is CASSLGGHIYNEQFF. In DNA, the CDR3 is TGTGCCAGCAGCTTGGGGGGACACATCTACAATGAGCAGTTCTTC.

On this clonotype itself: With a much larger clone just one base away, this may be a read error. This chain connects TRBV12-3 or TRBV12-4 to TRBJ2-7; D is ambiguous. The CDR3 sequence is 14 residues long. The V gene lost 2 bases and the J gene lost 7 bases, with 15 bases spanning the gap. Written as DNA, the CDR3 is TGTGCCAGCAGTTTATTAACGGCCGCCTGGGAGCAGTACTTC. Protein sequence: CASSLLTAAWEQYF.

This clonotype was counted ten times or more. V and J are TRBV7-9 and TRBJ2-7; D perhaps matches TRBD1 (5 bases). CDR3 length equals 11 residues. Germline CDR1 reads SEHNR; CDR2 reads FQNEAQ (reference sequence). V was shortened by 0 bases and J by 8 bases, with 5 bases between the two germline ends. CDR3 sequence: CASSLADKQYF. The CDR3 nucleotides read TGTGCCAGCAGCTTAGCGGACAAGCAGTACTTC.

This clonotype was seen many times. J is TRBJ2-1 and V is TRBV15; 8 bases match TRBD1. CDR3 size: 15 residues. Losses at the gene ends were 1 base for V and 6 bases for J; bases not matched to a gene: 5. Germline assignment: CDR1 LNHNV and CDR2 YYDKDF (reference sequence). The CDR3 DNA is TGTGCCACCAGCAGAGTAACAGGGGGTGTCAATGAGCAGTTCTTC. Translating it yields CATSRVTGGVNEQFF.

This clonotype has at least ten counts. CDR3 sequence (DNA): TGTGCCAGCAGCACCCAGACAGGGGAAAGAAACTATGGCTACACCTTC. Translated: CASSTQTGERNYGYTF. The V and J genes are TRBV7-9 and TRBJ1-2; 8 bases are shared with TRBD1. The CDR3 extends over 16 amino acids. With V trimmed by 5 bases and J by 2 bases, 10 bases remained unmatched. The germline V gene encodes CDR1 SEHNR and CDR2 FQNEAQ (reference sequence).

The chain's CDR3 is CASSLGHYGYTF. CDR3 in DNA: TGTGCCAGCAGCTTAGGCCATTATGGCTACACCTTC. The J gene is TRBJ1-2, the V gene TRBV11-2; D not certain. V lost 1 base to trimming and J lost 5 bases, with 5 bases between them. The CDR3 sequence is 12 residues long. CDR1 and CDR2 (germline): SGHAT, FQNNGV.

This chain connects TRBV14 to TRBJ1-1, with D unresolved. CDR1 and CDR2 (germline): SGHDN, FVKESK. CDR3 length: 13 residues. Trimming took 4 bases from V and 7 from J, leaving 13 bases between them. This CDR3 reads CASSLLGSGEAFF. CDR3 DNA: TGTGCCAGCAGCCTGTTAGGGTCCGGTGAAGCTTTCTTT.

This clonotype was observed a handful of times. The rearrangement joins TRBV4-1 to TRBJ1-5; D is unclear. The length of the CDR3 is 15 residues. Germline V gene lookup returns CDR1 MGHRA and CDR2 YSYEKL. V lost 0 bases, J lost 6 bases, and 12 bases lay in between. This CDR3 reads CASSQERLLGQPQHF. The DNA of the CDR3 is TGCGCCAGCAGCCAAGAGCGGCTGCTGGGTCAGCCCCAGCATTTT.

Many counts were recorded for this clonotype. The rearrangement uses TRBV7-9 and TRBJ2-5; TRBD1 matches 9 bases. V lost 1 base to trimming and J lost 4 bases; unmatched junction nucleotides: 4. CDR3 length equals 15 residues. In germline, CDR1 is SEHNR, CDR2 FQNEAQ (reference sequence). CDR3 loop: CASSLGQGVGETQYF. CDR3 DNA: TGTGCCAGCAGCTTAGGACAGGGGGTTGGAGAGACCCAGTACTTC.

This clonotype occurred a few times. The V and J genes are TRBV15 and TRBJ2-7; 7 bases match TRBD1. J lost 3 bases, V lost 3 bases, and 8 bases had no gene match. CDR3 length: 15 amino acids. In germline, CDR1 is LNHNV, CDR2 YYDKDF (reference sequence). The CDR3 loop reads CATSSGDSTSYEQYV. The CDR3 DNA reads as TGTGCCACCAGCAGTGGGGACAGTACGAGCTACGAGCAGTACGTC.

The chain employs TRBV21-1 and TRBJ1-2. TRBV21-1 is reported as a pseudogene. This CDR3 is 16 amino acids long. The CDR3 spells CASALRPQGGPGGYTF. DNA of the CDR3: TGTGCCAGCGCCCTACGGCCGCAGGGAGGGCCTGGTGGCTACACCTTC.

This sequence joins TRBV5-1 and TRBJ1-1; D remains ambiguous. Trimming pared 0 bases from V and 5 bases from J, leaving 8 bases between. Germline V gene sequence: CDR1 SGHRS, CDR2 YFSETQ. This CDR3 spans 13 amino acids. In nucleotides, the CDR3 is TGCGCCAGCAGCTTGGGGGATCCGACTGAAGCTTTCTTT. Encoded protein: CASSLGDPTEAFF.

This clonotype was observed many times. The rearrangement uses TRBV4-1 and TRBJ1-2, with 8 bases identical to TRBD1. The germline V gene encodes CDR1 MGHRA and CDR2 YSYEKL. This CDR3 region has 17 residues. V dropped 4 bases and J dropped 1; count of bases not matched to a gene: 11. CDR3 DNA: TGCGCCAGCAGCCCGGGACAGGATTCCCTCCTTAACTATGGCTACACCTTC. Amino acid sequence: CASSPGQDSLLNYGYTF.

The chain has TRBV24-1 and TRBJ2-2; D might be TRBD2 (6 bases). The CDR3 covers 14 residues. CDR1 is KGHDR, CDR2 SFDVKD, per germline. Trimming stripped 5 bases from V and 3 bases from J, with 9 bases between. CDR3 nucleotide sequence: TGTGCCACCAGTGGGGACTGGTACACCGGGGAGCTGTTTTTT. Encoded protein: CATSGDWYTGELFF.

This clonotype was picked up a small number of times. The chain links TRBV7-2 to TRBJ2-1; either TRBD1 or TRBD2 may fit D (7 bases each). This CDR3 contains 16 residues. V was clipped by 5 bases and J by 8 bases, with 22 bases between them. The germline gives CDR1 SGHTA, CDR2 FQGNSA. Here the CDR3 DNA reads TGTGCCAGCAGCCCAGGGGGGGCAGGGTATAACGATGAGCAGTTCTTC. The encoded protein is CASSPGGAGYNDEQFF.

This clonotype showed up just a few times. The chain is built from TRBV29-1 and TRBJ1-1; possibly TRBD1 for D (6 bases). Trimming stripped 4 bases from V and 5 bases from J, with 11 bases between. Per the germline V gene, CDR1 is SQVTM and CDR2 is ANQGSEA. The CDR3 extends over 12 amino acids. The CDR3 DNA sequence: TGCAGCGTTGCACAGGGCGGGACTGAAGCTTTCTTT. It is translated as CSVAQGGTEAFF.

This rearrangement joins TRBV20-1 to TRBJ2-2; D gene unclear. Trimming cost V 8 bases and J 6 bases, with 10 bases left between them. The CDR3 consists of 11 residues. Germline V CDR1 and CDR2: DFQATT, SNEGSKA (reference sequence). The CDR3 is CSKGTPGELFF. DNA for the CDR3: TGCAGTAAGGGTACCCCCGGGGAGCTGTTTTTT.

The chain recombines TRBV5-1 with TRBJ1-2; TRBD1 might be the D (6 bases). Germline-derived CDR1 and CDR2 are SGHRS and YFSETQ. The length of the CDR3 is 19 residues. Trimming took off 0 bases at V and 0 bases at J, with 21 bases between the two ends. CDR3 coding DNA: TGCGCCAGCAGCTTGGACCCTTCCGGGACACATAGGGCTAACTATGGCTACACCTTC. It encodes CASSLDPSGTHRANYGYTF. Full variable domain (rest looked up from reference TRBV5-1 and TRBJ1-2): KAGVTQTPRYLIKTRGQQVTLSCSPISGHRSVSWYQQTPGQGLQFLFEYFSETQRNKGNFPGRFSGRQFSNSRSEMNVSTLELGDSALYLCASSLDPSGTHRANYGYTFGSGTRLTVV.

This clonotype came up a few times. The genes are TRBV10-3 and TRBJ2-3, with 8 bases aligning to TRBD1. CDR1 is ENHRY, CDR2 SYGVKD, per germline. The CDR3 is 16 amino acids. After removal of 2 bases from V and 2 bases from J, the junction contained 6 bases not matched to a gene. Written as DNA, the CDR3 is TGTGCCATCAGTGAGCCGACAGGGGTCCCCACAGATACGCAGTATTTT. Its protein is CAISEPTGVPTDTQYF.

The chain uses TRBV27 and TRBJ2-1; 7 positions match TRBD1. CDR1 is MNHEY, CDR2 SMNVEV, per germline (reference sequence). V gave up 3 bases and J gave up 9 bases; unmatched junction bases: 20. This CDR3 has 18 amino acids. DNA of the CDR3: TGTGCCAGCAGTTTCATCCGCGCCGGGACAGTTTCATGGGGTGAGCAGTTCTTC. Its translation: CASSFIRAGTVSWGEQFF.

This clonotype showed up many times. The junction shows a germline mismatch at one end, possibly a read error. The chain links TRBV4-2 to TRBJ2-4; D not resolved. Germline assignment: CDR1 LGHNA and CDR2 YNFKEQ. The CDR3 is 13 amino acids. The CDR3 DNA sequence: TGTGCCAGCAGCCAAGATCTGGACCGGAAAACCCACTTC. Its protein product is CASSQDLDRKTHF.